This is a list of T cell receptor beta chains from one sample in a study of blood T cell repertoires in COVID-19. Profiling relied on immunoSEQ multiplex PCR, and the TCRdb table lists in-frame clones only, not all of them. The table lists about 100,000 clones, approximately 90% of them singletons. The sample consisted of peripheral blood. These receptor sequences come from a man in his sixties with acute or convalescent COVID-19. Both conserved end residues are part of each CDR3. D genes are given only for firm matches. The size of a clone is reported for some rows only, either as once, few or many, or as a class for expanded clones.

d_call	clone_size	v_call	j_call	cdr3_aa	cdr3_nt
TRBD1	-	TRBV11-3	TRBJ1-1	CASSFGTGGAFF	TGTGCCAGCAGCTTCGGGACAGGGGGAGCTTTCTTT
-	-	TRBV19	TRBJ1-5	CASSPAGSGFGQPQHF	TGTGCCAGTAGCCCCGCTGGGTCAGGCTTCGGTCAGCCCCAGCATTTT
TRBD1	once	TRBV29-1	TRBJ2-1	CSVGQGSGNEQFF	TGCAGCGTGGGACAGGGGAGTGGGAATGAGCAGTTCTTC
-	-	TRBV5-1	TRBJ1-2	CASSRGQSRGYGYTF	TGCGCCAGCAGCCGAGGACAATCTCGAGGCTATGGCTACACCTTC
TRBD1	-	TRBV6-5	TRBJ1-6	CASSSDRGVNSPLHF	TGTGCCAGCAGTTCAGACAGGGGGGTTAATTCACCCCTCCACTTT
TRBD1	-	TRBV10-1	TRBJ2-7	CASGDRVGEQYF	TGCGCCAGCGGGGACAGGGTCGGCGAGCAGTACTTC
-	-	TRBV19	TRBJ1-5	CASSIGRGERQPQHF	TGTGCCAGTAGTATTGGCAGGGGAGAACGTCAGCCCCAGCATTTT
-	-	TRBV5-1	TRBJ2-3	CARSLVGGGRTDTQYF	TGCGCCCGCAGCTTGGTTGGGGGGGGCCGGACAGATACGCAGTATTTT
-	few	TRBV10-3	TRBJ1-1	CAISDGGMNTEAFF	TGTGCCATCAGTGATGGGGGGATGAACACTGAAGCTTTCTTT
-	-	TRBV16	TRBJ1-6	CASSQFSGYQTSYNSPLHF	TGTGCCAGCAGCCAATTCTCGGGATACCAGACCTCCTATAATTCACCCCTCCACTTT
-	-	TRBV19	TRBJ1-1	CASSEGLNTEAFF	TGTGCCAGTAGTGAGGGCCTGAACACTGAAGCTTTCTTT
-	-	TRBV5-1	TRBJ1-2	CASSSGGWDGYTF	TGCGCCAGCAGCTCCGGGGGGTGGGATGGCTACACCTTC
TRBD1	once	TRBV29-1	TRBJ2-2	CSVEYRGTGELFF	TGCAGCGTTGAGTACAGGGGAACCGGGGAGCTGTTTTTT
-	once	TRBV2	TRBJ1-1	CASTYEAVEAFF	TGTGCCAGCACCTACGAGGCAGTTGAAGCTTTCTTT